The T cell receptor beta chain described here comes from a study of T cells in Graves' hyperthyroidism and ophthalmopathy. Study-wide background: Upon initial diagnosis and before any treatment, peripheral blood was collected. Whole-study results and caveats: Most thyroid clonotypes expanded above 0.001 appeared in blood too.

Amplification yielded TCR beta CDR3 regions, with RNA transcripts as the source. The HTBI primer set was used in a first-round RT-PCR of the TCR CDR3. MiXCR, run by TCRdb on the multiplex PCR reads, gives a single entry per CDR3 protein. The table has around 500,000 distinct CDR3 sequences, about 15% seen once. Germline CDR1 and CDR2: SEHNR and FQNEAQ (reference sequence). The CDR3 is 15 residues long. V was cut by 3 bases and J by 4 bases, with 14 bases left in between. Comments on this clonotype: Antigen specificity is unknown.

Exclusion criteria comprised uncontrolled infection, other autoimmune disease, pregnancy or lactation. Together with thyroid ultrasound, orbital computed tomography, serum thyroxine and TRAb, clinical symptoms were used for diagnoses. The specimen sequenced was blood. The chain couples TRBV7-9 to TRBJ2-3, with a weak D call TRBD2 (6 bases). The origin of this receptor is a woman younger than 30 with Graves' hyperthyroidism. CDR3 protein: CASSLWGLSSDTQYF. The CDR3 DNA sequence: TGTGCCAGCAGCTTGTGGGGACTGTCCTCAGATACGCAGTATTTT.